The entry below gives a single T cell receptor (beta chain) sequence along with its context. This clonotype showed up many times. What this receptor recognizes is not known. No much larger clone exists at a distance of one base, and base qualities are not known. This entry comes from a study of T-cell reconstitution after alpha-beta-depleted transplantation in children listed by TCRdb under 2016. For the study in its entirety: Using TCR repertoire profiling, the study quantitatively followed how T-cell immune reconstitution unfolded in children after TCRalphabeta/CD19-depleted allogeneic hematopoietic cell transplantation.

The library relied on PCR. Reads for this sample came from an Illumina HiSeq 2500. To normalize quantification of the TCRbeta repertoire, the TCR libraries were built with molecular barcoding that relied on unique molecular identifiers. TCRdb reran the public reads through fastp at Q25 and MiXCR, keeping productive beta chains. Identical CDR3 proteins give one entry, which carries the most common genes and DNA. In this sample the table shows about 90,000 distinct CDR3 sequences, 7.5% to 9.5% of which occur a single time. The top ten clonotypes cover approximately 6.6% of the sample. Relative to germline, V is 4 bases shorter and J is 7 bases shorter, with 21 bases between their ends. CDR1 and CDR2 are drawn from the germline V gene: SGHRS, YFSETQ. The CDR3, from cysteine to phenylalanine, totals 16 residues. Of all the DNA, just the CDR3 is kept, 48 bases in frame from base 1.

Sequenced material: PBMCs from the stem cell graft donor, taken from the stem cell graft. This clonotype originated in a human donor who donated a stem cell graft to a child with congenital amegakaryocytic thrombocytopenia. The sequence is built from TRBV5-1 and TRBJ2-1; the best D guess is TRBD2, with 6 bases matching. In nucleotide form, the sequence is TGCGCCAGCAGCCGGGTGGGACTCGCCTCGGGGAATGAGCAGTTCTTC. It translates to CASSRVGLASGNEQFF.